The entry below describes one T cell receptor beta chain. Its antigen is not known. Being one base from a much bigger clone, this may be a read error. No conserved phenylalanine or tryptophan ends this CDR3, so it is likely a read error. The sample is drawn from a study of CD8+CD57+ T cells in acquired aplastic anemia. General study points: Fewer than 30 CD8+ CDR3 sequences were shared between patients and controls.

Investigators profiled TCR beta VDJ and CDR3 from genomic DNA template. From the reads, TCRdb called clonotypes with MiXCR, one entry per CDR3 protein. The sample holds under 350,000 distinct CDR3 sequences, roughly half seen once. Trimming left V 4 bases short and J 13 bases short, with 14 bases between. The CDR3 has 13 residues. CDR1 and CDR2 from the germline V gene are SGHTA and FQGNSA. The material sequenced was sorted CD4+, CD8+, or CD8+CD57+ T cells (not recorded which) from PBMCs. The receptor's source is a human donor with severe aplastic anemia or a healthy control (not recorded which). J is TRBJ1-6 and V is TRBV7-2, with D uncertain. This chain's CDR3 is CASSYVGFSPLHL. CDR3 bases: TGTGCCAGCAGCTACGTTGGGTTTTCGCCCCTCCACCTT.